This T cell receptor (beta chain) stems from a study of early T cells in non-severe SARS-CoV-2 infection. V was trimmed by 0 bases and J by 8 bases, leaving 16 bases between them. Germline CDR1 and CDR2: SGHDN and FVKESK. The CDR3 covers 15 residues. The protocol attached unique molecular identifiers to individual cDNA molecules. MiXCR was run by TCRdb on the 5' RACE reads, yielding one entry per CDR3 protein. The sample lists approximately 90,000 distinct CDR3 sequences; approximately 12% were seen once. This clonotype was seen a few times. This clonotype was sampled from an adult who was a healthcare worker with PCR-confirmed SARS-CoV-2 infection or an uninfected control (not recorded which). Material: whole blood, obtained at baseline. This chain uses TRBV14 with TRBJ1-2; no firm D call. The chain's CDR3 is CASSQDRSGVGGYTF. Here the CDR3 DNA reads TGTGCCAGCAGCCAAGATCGAAGTGGAGTCGGGGGCTACACCTTC.